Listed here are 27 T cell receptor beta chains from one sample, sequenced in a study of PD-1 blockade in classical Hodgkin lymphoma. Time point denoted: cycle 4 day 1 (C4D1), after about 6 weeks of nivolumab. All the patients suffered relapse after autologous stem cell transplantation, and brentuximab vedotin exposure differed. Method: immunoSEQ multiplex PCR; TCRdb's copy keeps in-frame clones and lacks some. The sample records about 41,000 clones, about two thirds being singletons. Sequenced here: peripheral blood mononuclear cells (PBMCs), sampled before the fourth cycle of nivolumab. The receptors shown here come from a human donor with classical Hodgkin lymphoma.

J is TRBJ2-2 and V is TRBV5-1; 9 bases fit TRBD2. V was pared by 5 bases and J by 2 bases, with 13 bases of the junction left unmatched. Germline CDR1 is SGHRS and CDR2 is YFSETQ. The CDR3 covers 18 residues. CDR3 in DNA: TGCGCCAGCAGTTACGGACTAGCGATTACTACAAACACCGGGGAGCTGTTTTTT. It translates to CASSYGLAITTNTGELFF.

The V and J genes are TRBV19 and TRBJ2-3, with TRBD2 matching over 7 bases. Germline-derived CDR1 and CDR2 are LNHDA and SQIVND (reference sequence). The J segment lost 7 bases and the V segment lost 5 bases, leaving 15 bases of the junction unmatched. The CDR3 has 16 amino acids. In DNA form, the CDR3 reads TGTGCCAGTAGTGGGGCGAGGCGGGGGAATAGAAATACGCAGTATTTT. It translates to CASSGARRGNRNTQYF.

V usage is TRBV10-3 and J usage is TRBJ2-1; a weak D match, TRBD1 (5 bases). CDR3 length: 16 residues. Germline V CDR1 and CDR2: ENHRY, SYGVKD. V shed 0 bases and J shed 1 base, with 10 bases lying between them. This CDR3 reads CAISESGQNSYNEQFF. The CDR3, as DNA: TGTGCCATCAGTGAGTCTGGACAAAATTCCTACAATGAGCAGTTCTTC.

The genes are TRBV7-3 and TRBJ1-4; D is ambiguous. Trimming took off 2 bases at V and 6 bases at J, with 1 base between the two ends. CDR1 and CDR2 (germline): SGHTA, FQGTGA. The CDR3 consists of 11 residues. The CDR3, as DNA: TGTGCCAGCAGCTTACATGAAAAACTGTTTTTT. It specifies CASSLHEKLFF.

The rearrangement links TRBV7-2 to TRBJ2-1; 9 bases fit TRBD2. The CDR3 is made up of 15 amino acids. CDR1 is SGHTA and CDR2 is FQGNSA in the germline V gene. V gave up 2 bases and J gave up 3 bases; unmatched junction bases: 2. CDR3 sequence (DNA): TGTGCCAGCAGCTTAAAGCGGGGGGTCTACAATGAGCAGTTCTTC. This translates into CASSLKRGVYNEQFF. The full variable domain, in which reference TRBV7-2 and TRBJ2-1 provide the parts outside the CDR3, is GAGVSQSPSNKVTEKGKDVELRCDPISGHTALYWYRQSLGQGLEFLIYFQGNSAPDKSGLPSDRFSAERTGGSVSTLTIQRTQQEDSAVYLCASSLKRGVYNEQFFGPGTRLTVL.

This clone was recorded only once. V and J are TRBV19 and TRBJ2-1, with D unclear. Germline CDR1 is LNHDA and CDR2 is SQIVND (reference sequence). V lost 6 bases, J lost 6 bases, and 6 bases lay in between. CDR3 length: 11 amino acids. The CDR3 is CASRWGNEQFF. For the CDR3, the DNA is TGTGCCAGTAGATGGGGCAATGAGCAGTTCTTC.

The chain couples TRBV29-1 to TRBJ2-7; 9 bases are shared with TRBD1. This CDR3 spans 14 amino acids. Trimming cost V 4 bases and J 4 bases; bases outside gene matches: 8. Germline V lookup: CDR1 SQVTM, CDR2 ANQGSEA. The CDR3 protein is CSVGRGTGLYEQYF. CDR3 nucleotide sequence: TGCAGCGTTGGGCGCGGGACAGGGCTTTACGAGCAGTACTTC.

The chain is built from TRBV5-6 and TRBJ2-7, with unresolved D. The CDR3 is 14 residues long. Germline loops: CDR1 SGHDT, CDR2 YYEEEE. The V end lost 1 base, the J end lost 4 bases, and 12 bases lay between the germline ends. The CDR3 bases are TGTGCCAGCAGCTTGATCACCGGTGGATACGAGCAGTACTTC. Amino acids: CASSLITGGYEQYF.

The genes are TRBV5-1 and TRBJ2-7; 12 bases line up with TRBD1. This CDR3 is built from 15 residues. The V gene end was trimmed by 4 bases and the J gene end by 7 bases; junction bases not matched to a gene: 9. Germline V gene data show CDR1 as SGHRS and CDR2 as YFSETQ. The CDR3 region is CASSIDRDRGQEQYF. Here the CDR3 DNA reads TGCGCCAGCAGCATCGACCGGGACAGGGGGCAAGAGCAGTACTTC.

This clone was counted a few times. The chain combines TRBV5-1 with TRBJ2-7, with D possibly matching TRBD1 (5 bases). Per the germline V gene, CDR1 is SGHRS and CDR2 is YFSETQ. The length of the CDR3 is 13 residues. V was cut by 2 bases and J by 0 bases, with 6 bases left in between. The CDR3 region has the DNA TGCGCCAGCAGCTTTGACAGCTCCTACGAGCAGTACTTC. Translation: CASSFDSSYEQYF.

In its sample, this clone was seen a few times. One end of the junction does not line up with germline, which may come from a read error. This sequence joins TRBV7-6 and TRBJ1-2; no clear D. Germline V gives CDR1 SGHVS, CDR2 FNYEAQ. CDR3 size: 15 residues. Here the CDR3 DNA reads TGTGCCAGCACCTTAGGACCCAGGCGTTTCTATGGCTACACCTTC. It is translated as CASTLGPRRFYGYTF.

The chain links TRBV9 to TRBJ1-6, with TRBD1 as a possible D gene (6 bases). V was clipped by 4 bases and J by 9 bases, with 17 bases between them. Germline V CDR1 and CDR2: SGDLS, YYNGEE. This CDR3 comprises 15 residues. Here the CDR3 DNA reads TGTGCCAGCAGCCGGGAGACAGGTGGTCTTTCACCCCTCCACTTT. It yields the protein CASSRETGGLSPLHF. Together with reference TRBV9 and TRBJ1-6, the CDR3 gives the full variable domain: DSGVTQTPKHLITATGQRVTLRCSPRSGDLSVYWYQQSLDQGLQFLIQYYNGEERAKGNILERFSAQQFPDLHSELNLSSLELGDSALYFCASSRETGGLSPLHFGNGTRLTVT.

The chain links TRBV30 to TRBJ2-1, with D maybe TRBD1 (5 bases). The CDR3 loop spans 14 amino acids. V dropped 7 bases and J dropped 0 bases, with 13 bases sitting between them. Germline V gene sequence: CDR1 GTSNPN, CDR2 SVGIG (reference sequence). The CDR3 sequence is CASTTASSYNEQFF. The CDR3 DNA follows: TGTGCCTCGACGACAGCTAGCTCCTACAATGAGCAGTTCTTC.

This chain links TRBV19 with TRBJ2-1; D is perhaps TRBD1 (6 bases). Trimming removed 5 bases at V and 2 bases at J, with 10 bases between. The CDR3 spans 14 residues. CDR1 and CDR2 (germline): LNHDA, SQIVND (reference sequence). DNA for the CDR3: TGTGCCAGTAGTCAGGGGCTGACCTACAATGAGCAGTTCTTC. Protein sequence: CASSQGLTYNEQFF.

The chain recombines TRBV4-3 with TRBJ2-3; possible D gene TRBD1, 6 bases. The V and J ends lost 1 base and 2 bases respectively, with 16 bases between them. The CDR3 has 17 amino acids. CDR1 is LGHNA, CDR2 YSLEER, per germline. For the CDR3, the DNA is TGCGCCAGCAGCCAAGTGTGGACAGCCTCTTCCACAGATACGCAGTATTTT. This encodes CASSQVWTASSTDTQYF.

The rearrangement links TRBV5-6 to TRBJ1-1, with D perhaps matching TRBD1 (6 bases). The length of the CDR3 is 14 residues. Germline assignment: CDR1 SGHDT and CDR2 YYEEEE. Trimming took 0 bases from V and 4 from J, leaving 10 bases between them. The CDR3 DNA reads TGTGCCAGCAGCTTGGCCTGGGGGGCCACTGAAGCTTTCTTT. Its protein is CASSLAWGATEAFF.

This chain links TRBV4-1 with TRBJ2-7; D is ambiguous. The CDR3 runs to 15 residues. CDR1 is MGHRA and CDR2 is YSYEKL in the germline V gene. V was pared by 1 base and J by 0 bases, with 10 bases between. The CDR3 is CASSQGQQISYEQYF. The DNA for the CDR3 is TGCGCCAGCAGCCAAGGCCAACAGATCTCCTACGAGCAGTACTTC.

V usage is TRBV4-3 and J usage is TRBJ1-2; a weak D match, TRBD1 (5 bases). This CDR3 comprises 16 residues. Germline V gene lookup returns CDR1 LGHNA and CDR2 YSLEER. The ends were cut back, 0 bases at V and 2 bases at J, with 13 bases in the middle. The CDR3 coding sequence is TGCGCCAGCAGCCAAGACCGGGGCCTCATGAACTATGGCTACACCTTC. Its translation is CASSQDRGLMNYGYTF.

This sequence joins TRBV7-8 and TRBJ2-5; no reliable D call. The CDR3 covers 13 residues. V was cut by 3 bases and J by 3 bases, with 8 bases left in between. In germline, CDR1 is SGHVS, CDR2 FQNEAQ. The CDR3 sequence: CASSLNEKETQYF. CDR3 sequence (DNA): TGTGCCAGCAGCTTGAACGAAAAAGAGACCCAGTACTTC.

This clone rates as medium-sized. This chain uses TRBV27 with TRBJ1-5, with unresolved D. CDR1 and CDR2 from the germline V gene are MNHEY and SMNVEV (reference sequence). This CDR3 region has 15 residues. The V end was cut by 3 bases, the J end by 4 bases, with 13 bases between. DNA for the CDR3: TGTGCCAGCAGTTTTGGCCCGGGAACAAATCAGCCCCAGCATTTT. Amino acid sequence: CASSFGPGTNQPQHF.

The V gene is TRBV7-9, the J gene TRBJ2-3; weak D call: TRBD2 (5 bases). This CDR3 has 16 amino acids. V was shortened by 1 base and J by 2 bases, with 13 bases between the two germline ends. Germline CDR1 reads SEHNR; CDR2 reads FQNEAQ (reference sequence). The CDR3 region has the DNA TGTGCCAGCAGCTTAGTGTTGGACTTAAACACAGATACGCAGTATTTT. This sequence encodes CASSLVLDLNTDTQYF.

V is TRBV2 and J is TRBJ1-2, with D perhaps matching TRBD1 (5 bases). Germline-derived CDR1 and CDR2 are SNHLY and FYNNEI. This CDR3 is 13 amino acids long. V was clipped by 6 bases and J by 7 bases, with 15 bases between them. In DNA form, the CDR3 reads TGTGCCAGCAGCCGTCCGGGGCAGTCTGGCTACACCTTC. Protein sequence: CASSRPGQSGYTF. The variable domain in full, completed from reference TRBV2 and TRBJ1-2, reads EPEVTQTPSHQVTQMGQEVILRCVPISNHLYFYWYRQILGQKVEFLVSFYNNEISEKSEIFDDQFSVERPDGSNFTLKIRSTKLEDSAMYFCASSRPGQSGYTFGSGTRLTVV.

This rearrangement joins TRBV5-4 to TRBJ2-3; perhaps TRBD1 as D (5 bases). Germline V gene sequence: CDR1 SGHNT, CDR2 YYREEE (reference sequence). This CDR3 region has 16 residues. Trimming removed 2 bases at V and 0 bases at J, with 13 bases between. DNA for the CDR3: TGTGCCAGCAGCTTCAGGGCCTCCCCTAGCACAGATACGCAGTATTTT. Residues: CASSFRASPSTDTQYF.

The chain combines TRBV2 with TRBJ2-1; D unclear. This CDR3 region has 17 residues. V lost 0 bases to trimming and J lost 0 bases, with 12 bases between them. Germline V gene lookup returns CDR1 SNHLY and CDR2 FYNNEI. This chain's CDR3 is CASSEARGTSSYNEQFF. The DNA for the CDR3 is TGTGCCAGCAGTGAAGCGCGCGGAACGAGCTCCTACAATGAGCAGTTCTTC.

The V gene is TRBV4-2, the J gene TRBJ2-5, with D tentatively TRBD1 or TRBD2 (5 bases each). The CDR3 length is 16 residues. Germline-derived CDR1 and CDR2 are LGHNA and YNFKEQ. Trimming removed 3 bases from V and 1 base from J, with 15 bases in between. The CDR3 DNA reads TGTGCCAGCAGCCAGCTTCCCCGGGACGCCCAAGAGACCCAGTACTTC. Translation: CASSQLPRDAQETQYF.

The CDR3 DNA is TGTGCCAGCAGCTTGAATTGGGATGGCTACACCTTC. Translated, it gives CASSLNWDGYTF. V and J are TRBV5-4 and TRBJ1-2; D unclear. This CDR3 is 12 amino acids long. The germline gives CDR1 SGHNT, CDR2 YYREEE (reference sequence). V was shortened by 1 base and J by 6 bases, with 7 bases between the two germline ends.

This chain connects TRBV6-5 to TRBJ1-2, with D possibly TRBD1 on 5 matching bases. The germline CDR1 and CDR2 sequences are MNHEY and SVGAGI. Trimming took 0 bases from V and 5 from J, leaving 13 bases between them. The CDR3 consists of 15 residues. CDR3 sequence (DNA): TGTGCCAGCAGTTACTCGGGGGGGAATTGGTATGGCTACACCTTC. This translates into CASSYSGGNWYGYTF.